This is a list of T cell receptor beta chains from one sample in a study of cytomegalovirus exposure and HLA in healthy donors. This table comes from immunoSEQ multiplex PCR, and its TCRdb copy is limited to in-frame clones, with some not included. This table holds over 75,000 clones, almost 80% found once. What was sequenced was PBMCs. These receptor sequences come from a female donor in good health and CMV-seronegative. Both conserved end residues are part of each CDR3. Fields, in order: V gene, clone size, D gene, J gene, CDR3 protein, CDR3 DNA. A D gene is named only where the DNA matches it firmly. Clone size, where shown, is once, few, many, or a class for clones that have expanded.

>TRBV28|-|TRBD1|TRBJ1-3
CASRIRGLGNTIYF
TGTGCCAGCAGAATCAGGGGGCTCGGAAACACCATATATTTT
>TRBV27|-|TRBD1|TRBJ2-7
CASSLKGTEDYEQYF
TGTGCCAGCAGTTTAAAAGGGACAGAAGACTACGAGCAGTACTTC
>TRBV10-3|few|TRBD1|TRBJ1-1
CATAPPGQGSLNTEAFF
TGTGCCACGGCGCCCCCAGGACAGGGCTCATTGAACACTGAAGCTTTCTTT
>TRBV15|-|-|TRBJ1-2
CATSREGGLHGYTF
TGTGCCACCAGCAGAGAGGGAGGCCTCCATGGCTACACCTTC
>TRBV6-1|-|-|TRBJ1-1
CASRENSGAFF
TGTGCCAGCAGAGAAAACTCAGGGGCTTTCTTT
>TRBV18|-|-|TRBJ2-7
CASSPGLHYEQYF
TGTGCCAGCTCACCGGGACTCCACTACGAGCAGTACTTC
>TRBV5-6|-|-|TRBJ2-7
CASSGPLGLTYEQYF
TGTGCCAGCAGCGGACCGCTGGGGCTTACCTACGAGCAGTACTTC
>TRBV5-6|-|-|TRBJ1-2
CASSFTEFNYGYTF
TGTGCCAGCAGCTTTACAGAGTTTAACTATGGCTACACCTTC
>TRBV4-2|-|TRBD2|TRBJ2-3
CASSPASGGFTDTQYF
TGTGCCAGCAGCCCCGCTAGCGGGGGGTTCACAGATACGCAGTATTTT
>TRBV6-4|few|-|TRBJ2-7
CASSPQDGVEQYF
TGTGCCAGCAGTCCACAGGATGGTGTCGAGCAGTACTTC
>TRBV2|-|-|TRBJ2-3
CASSEAGSTDTQYF
TGTGCCAGCAGTGAGGCGGGTAGCACAGATACGCAGTATTTT
>TRBV15|-|-|TRBJ2-1
CATSRDRLPNNEQFF
TGTGCCACCAGCAGAGATAGACTACCGAACAATGAGCAGTTCTTC
>TRBV29-1|few|-|TRBJ2-1
CSVEVGAVYNEQFF
TGCAGCGTTGAGGTGGGAGCGGTTTACAATGAGCAGTTCTTC
>TRBV4-3|-|-|TRBJ1-2
CASSPEEVAGGSGYTF
TGCGCCAGCAGCCCGGAGGAGGTGGCGGGTGGCAGTGGCTACACCTTC
>TRBV10-3|-|TRBD1|TRBJ1-5
CAISADRGLRRGPNQPQHF
TGTGCCATCAGTGCGGACAGGGGTCTCCGAAGGGGCCCTAATCAGCCCCAGCATTTT
>TRBV5-1|-|-|TRBJ1-1
CASSLRVIGDTEAFF
TGCGCCAGCAGCTTGCGGGTAATTGGAGACACTGAAGCTTTCTTT
>TRBV6-4|few|TRBD1|TRBJ2-1
CASSGTGGGSYNEQFF
TGTGCCAGCAGTGGGACAGGGGGTGGCTCCTACAATGAGCAGTTCTTC
>TRBV5-6|-|-|TRBJ1-1
CASSLPRTVWANTEAFF
TGTGCCAGCAGCTTACCAAGGACAGTTTGGGCGAACACTGAAGCTTTCTTT
>TRBV5-1|-|TRBD1|TRBJ1-2
CASSPGQGSGYTF
TGCGCCAGCTCCCCCGGACAGGGAAGTGGCTACACCTTC
>TRBV30|-|TRBD1|TRBJ1-4
CAWSVGVGTGRNEKLFF
TGTGCCTGGAGTGTGGGTGTAGGGACAGGCCGTAATGAAAAACTGTTTTTT
>TRBV19|-|TRBD1|TRBJ2-3
CASTPQGATDTQYF
TGTGCCAGTACCCCACAGGGGGCGACAGATACGCAGTATTTT
>TRBV7-9|-|-|TRBJ2-5
CASSFSGDETQYF
TGTGCCAGCAGCTTCTCGGGGGACGAGACCCAGTACTTC
>TRBV15|-|-|TRBJ2-3
CATSTFTDTQYF
TGTGCCACCAGCACCTTCACAGATACGCAGTATTTT
>TRBV5-4|-|TRBD1|TRBJ1-2
CASSLAQTGTDGYTF
TGTGCCAGCAGCTTGGCCCAGACAGGGACCGATGGCTACACCTTC
>TRBV29-1|-|-|TRBJ1-2
CSVGGWPGYGYTF
TGCAGCGTTGGAGGTTGGCCGGGCTATGGCTACACCTTC